This T cell receptor beta chain came from a study of CD8 T cells in Susac syndrome. Between the trimmed V and J ends, which lost 8 bases and 3 bases, there was a span of 16 bases. The CDR3 extends over 14 amino acids. Germline values: CDR1 PRHDT, CDR2 FYEKMQ (reference sequence). Random hexamers primed reverse transcription of about 0.5 to 1 ug RNA. TCRdb called the immunoSEQ multiplex PCR reads again in MiXCR, with one record for every CDR3 protein. The repertoire consists of fewer than 250,000 distinct CDR3 sequences, with 90% to 95% occurring once and the leading ten covering around 0.14%. The source material was CD8+ T cells from PBMCs. The rearrangement uses TRBV13 and TRBJ1-2; D gene unclear. This receptor was obtained from a human donor with multiple sclerosis. CDR3 protein: CASQLGSLDYGYTF. In DNA, the CDR3 is TGTGCCAGCCAACTGGGCAGCCTAGACTATGGCTACACCTTC.